This paragraph covers one T cell receptor beta chain sequence. The sample comes from a study of PD-L1 blockade in urothelial cancer. This sample's time point: pretreatment peripheral blood. TCRdb's copy holds only in-frame clones and misses some; the assay was immunoSEQ multiplex PCR. The table shows tens of thousands of clones, with nearly 90% occurring only once. The germline V gene has CDR1 SGHRS and CDR2 YFSETQ. The CDR3 is made up of 15 amino acids. The V end was cut by 0 bases, the J end by 7 bases, with 15 bases between. This specimen consisted of PBMCs, obtained around atezolizumab (anti-PD-L1) treatment. The sequence derives from a man in his sixties with urothelial cancer. The chain is built from TRBV5-1 and TRBJ2-3; weak D call: TRBD2 (5 bases). CDR3: CASSLDSGIFNTQYF. CDR3 DNA: TGCGCCAGCAGCTTGGATTCGGGAATTTTCAATACGCAGTATTTT.